One sample yielded the 20 T cell receptor beta chains listed below, sequenced in a study of cytomegalovirus exposure and HLA in healthy donors. This PCR relied on a set of 60 Vbeta primers and 13 Jbeta primers. TCRdb's table, derived via immunoSEQ multiplex PCR, lists solely in-frame clones and lacks some. The sample consists of 40,000 or so clones, 87% of them appearing once. The sequencing sample was made of PBMCs. These receptors came from a woman between 35 and 50 years old in good health and CMV-seropositive.

This clone appeared once. V usage is TRBV28 and J usage is TRBJ2-1, with D perhaps TRBD2 (6 bases). Germline loops: CDR1 MDHEN, CDR2 SYDVKM. The CDR3 has 15 amino acids. V dropped 5 bases and J dropped 4 bases, with 15 bases sitting between them. Here the CDR3 DNA reads TGTGCCAGCAGTGGACAAAGCGGGCGTTACAATGAGCAGTTCTTC. Its protein is CASSGQSGRYNEQFF.

The V and J genes are TRBV7-2 and TRBJ1-6; the match to TRBD1 covers 8 bases. The germline CDR1 and CDR2 sequences are SGHTA and FQGNSA. The CDR3 extends over 16 amino acids. The V and J ends lost 0 bases and 9 bases, in that order; junction bases with no gene match: 7. DNA of the CDR3: TGTGCCAGCAGCTTAGCCTGGCAGGGGGCAAGTTCACCCCTCCACTTT. This translates into CASSLAWQGASSPLHF.

V and J are TRBV7-6 and TRBJ2-2; D gene ambiguous. Trimming stripped 5 bases from V and 7 bases from J, with 11 bases between. This CDR3 has 13 amino acids. Germline V gene lookup returns CDR1 SGHVS and CDR2 FNYEAQ. CDR3 nucleotides: TGTGCCAGCAGCCTAAATCTGTACGGGGAGCTGTTTTTT. As protein: CASSLNLYGELFF.

Details on this clone: The junction shows a germline mismatch at one end, possibly a read error. The chain has TRBV11-3 and TRBJ2-1; D not certain. The germline V gene encodes CDR1 SGHNT and CDR2 YENEEA. This CDR3 has 11 amino acids. The CDR3, as DNA: TGTGCCAGCAGCCGAGGAACCGAGCTGTTCTTC. Protein product: CASSRGTELFF.

This chain joins TRBV14 and TRBJ2-3; D ambiguous. CDR3 length: 12 amino acids. Germline lookup yields CDR1 SGHDN and CDR2 FVKESK. The V end lost 6 bases, the J end lost 10 bases, and 14 bases lay between the germline ends. As DNA, the CDR3 is TGTGCCAGCAGTTCCTCACTGAGATCGCAGTATTTT. It encodes CASSSSLRSQYF.

This clone occurred once. The genes are TRBV28 and TRBJ2-7; the D is unclear. The CDR3 totals 11 residues. Trimming removed 6 bases at V and 6 bases at J, with 9 bases between. Germline V gene lookup returns CDR1 MDHEN and CDR2 SYDVKM. The CDR3 region has the DNA TGTGCCAGCAGCCTTAGTGGCGAGCAGTACTTC. Its translation is CASSLSGEQYF.

The chain combines TRBV29-1 with TRBJ2-1; 14 positions match TRBD2. V lost 8 bases and J lost 6; bases outside the gene matches: 6. The CDR3 loop spans 14 amino acids. In germline, CDR1 is SQVTM, CDR2 ANQGSEA. This CDR3 reads CSLRTSGRSNEQFF. CDR3 DNA: TGCAGCCTCAGGACTAGCGGGAGGAGCAATGAGCAGTTCTTC.

The V and J genes are TRBV4-2 and TRBJ2-7; 8 bases map to TRBD2. The CDR3 spans 17 residues. Trimming took 3 bases from V and 2 from J; bases not matched to a gene: 12. Germline values: CDR1 LGHNA, CDR2 YNFKEQ. This chain's CDR3 is CASSQFPGREVPYEQYF. CDR3 sequence (DNA): TGTGCCAGCAGCCAGTTCCCGGGGCGGGAGGTCCCCTACGAGCAGTACTTC.

CDR3 nucleotide sequence: TGTGCCTGGAGTGTAAACACAGGGAACACCGGGGAGCTGTTTTTT. It specifies CAWSVNTGNTGELFF. The rearrangement joins TRBV30 to TRBJ2-2; possibly TRBD1 for D (5 bases). Trimming removed 0 bases at V and 1 base at J, with 9 bases between. The CDR3 sequence is 15 residues long. CDR1 GTSNPN and CDR2 SVGIG come from the germline V gene (reference sequence).

This chain joins TRBV5-6 and TRBJ2-7, with TRBD2 as a possible D gene (6 bases). This CDR3 spans 15 amino acids. Germline V gene lookup returns CDR1 SGHDT and CDR2 YYEEEE. The V end lost 6 bases, the J end lost 2 bases, and 18 bases lay between the germline ends. The CDR3 DNA reads as TGTGCCAGCACCTGGGACTCCTCACCGGCCTACGAGCAGTACTTC. Protein: CASTWDSSPAYEQYF.

The chain employs TRBV15 and TRBJ1-2, with no clear D. This CDR3 region has 15 residues. The germline V and J ends were trimmed by 4 bases and 3 bases, with 15 bases remaining between them. Germline lookup yields CDR1 LNHNV and CDR2 YYDKDF (reference sequence). DNA of the CDR3: TGTGCCACCAGCAACCTCGACACGTTGGACTATGGCTACACCTTC. Protein product: CATSNLDTLDYGYTF. Full variable domain (remainder filled in from reference TRBV15 and TRBJ1-2): DAMVIQNPRYQVTQFGKPVTLSCSQTLNHNVMYWYQQKSSQAPKLLFHYYDKDFNNEADTPDNFQSRRPNTSFCFLDIRSPGLGDTAMYLCATSNLDTLDYGYTFGSGTRLTVV.

The V gene is TRBV11-3, the J gene TRBJ1-1, with D unresolved. The CDR3 runs 14 residues. Germline CDR1 SGHNT, CDR2 YENEEA. V was cut by 0 bases and J by 1 base, with 6 bases left in between. CDR3 nucleotides: TGTGCCAGCAGCTTAGAGGGCAGGAACACTGAAGCTTTCTTT. The encoded protein is CASSLEGRNTEAFF.

The chain carries TRBV14 and TRBJ2-3; 9 bases agree with TRBD2. Trimming took 2 bases from V and 4 from J; bases not matched to a gene: 13. CDR1 and CDR2 (germline): SGHDN, FVKESK. The CDR3 is made up of 18 amino acids. Written as DNA, the CDR3 is TGTGCCAGCAGCCAAACCCCCATGGGGCTAGCGGGACCAGATACGCAGTATTTT. Residues: CASSQTPMGLAGPDTQYF.

The chain has TRBV27 and TRBJ1-1, with TRBD1 identical over 7 bases. J lost 3 bases, V lost 5 bases, and 21 bases had no gene match. This CDR3 has 19 amino acids. CDR1 MNHEY and CDR2 SMNVEV come from the germline V gene (reference sequence). This chain's CDR3 is CASSPKPATGWNVHTEAFF. The CDR3 coding sequence is TGTGCCAGCAGTCCCAAACCAGCGACAGGGTGGAATGTTCACACTGAAGCTTTCTTT.

The chain uses TRBV27 and TRBJ2-1; D remains unclear. Deletions cut 2 bases from V and 0 bases from J, with 14 bases between. CDR3 length equals 17 residues. Germline V gives CDR1 MNHEY, CDR2 SMNVEV (reference sequence). CDR3 region: CASSLKALLHSYNEQFF. CDR3 in DNA: TGTGCCAGCAGTTTAAAGGCACTACTTCACTCCTACAATGAGCAGTTCTTC.

This clone was seen more than once but under ten times. This chain joins TRBV28 and TRBJ2-4; TRBD1 might be the D (5 bases). The CDR3 has 13 amino acids. Trimming took 3 bases from V and 7 from J, leaving 10 bases between them. Per the germline V gene, CDR1 is MDHEN and CDR2 is SYDVKM. The CDR3 sequence: CASSFRVRNIQYF. For the CDR3, the DNA is TGTGCCAGCAGTTTCAGGGTCCGGAACATTCAGTACTTC.

The V and J genes are TRBV27 and TRBJ2-5; D ambiguous. This CDR3 contains 14 residues. Germline CDR1 is MNHEY and CDR2 is SMNVEV (reference sequence). Trimming cost V 3 bases and J 3 bases, with 11 bases left between them. This chain's CDR3 is CASSLNGQKETQYF. Here the CDR3 DNA reads TGTGCCAGCAGTTTGAATGGGCAGAAAGAGACCCAGTACTTC.

V usage is TRBV4-1 and J usage is TRBJ2-5; 10 bases align to TRBD2. With the DNA end fitting TRBJ2-7 better, the J assignment may be wrong. The germline gives CDR1 MGHRA, CDR2 YSYEKL. CDR3 size: 18 residues. The DNA for the CDR3 is TGCGCCAGCAGCCAACGGGACACCTCTAGCGGGGGTCCCTACGAGCAGTACTTC. Amino acids: CASSQRDTSSGGPYEQYF.

The rearrangement uses TRBV5-5 and TRBJ1-5; TRBD1 is a possible D gene (6 bases). The CDR3 extends over 13 amino acids. V lost 2 bases, J lost 5 bases, and 8 bases lay in between. Germline-derived CDR1 and CDR2 are SGHKS and YYEKEE (reference sequence). CDR3 sequence reads: CASSFRGDQPQHF. CDR3 sequence (DNA): TGTGCCAGCAGCTTCAGGGGTGATCAGCCCCAGCATTTT.

This chain connects TRBV5-1 to TRBJ1-2, with D unresolved. CDR1 and CDR2 (germline): SGHRS, YFSETQ. The CDR3 spans 14 residues. Between the trimmed V and J ends, which lost 4 bases and 4 bases, there was a span of 14 bases. The CDR3 DNA reads TGCGCCAGCAGCCTACCCACCGATGTCTATGGCTACACCTTC. Its protein is CASSLPTDVYGYTF.